This T cell receptor beta chain was sequenced in a study of early T cells in non-severe SARS-CoV-2 infection. Study in general: Whole-blood bulk RNA, unsorted, was sequenced, and chains were unpaired.

Findings of the study overall: VDJdb matching skewed toward anti-spike CD8 responses, missing private and CD4 specificities.

This clonotype was detected only a few times. Antigen specificity is unknown. J gave up 1 base and V 5 bases, and 4 bases lay outside the gene matches. The germline V gene has CDR1 MDHEN and CDR2 SYDVKM. The CDR3 is 14 amino acids. The library protocol tagged individual cDNA molecules with unique molecular identifiers. From the 5' RACE reads, TCRdb called clonotypes with MiXCR, one entry per CDR3 protein. Counted here are about 22,000 distinct CDR3 sequences, about 5% occurring once; the ten biggest clones make up approximately 4.3%. The chain recombines TRBV28 with TRBJ2-7; 8 bases are a match to TRBD1. This TCR came from an adult who was a healthcare worker with PCR-confirmed SARS-CoV-2 infection or an uninfected control (not recorded which). Sequencing was carried out using whole blood. CDR3 nucleotide sequence: TGTGCCAGCAGTACCGGACAGGGTTCCTACGAGCAGTACTTC. It is translated as CASSTGQGSYEQYF. Full variable domain (rest looked up from reference TRBV28 and TRBJ2-7): DVKVTQSSRYLVKRTGEKVFLECVQDMDHENMFWYRQDPGLGLRLIYFSYDVKMKEKGDIPEGYSVSREKKERFSLILESASTNQTSMYLCASSTGQGSYEQYFGPGTRLTVT.